This TCR beta chain was recorded in a study of blood T cells in healthy people across ages. Germline-derived CDR1 and CDR2 are MGHDK and SYGVNS. Unmatched junction bases numbered 7, after V lost 6 bases and J lost 7 bases. The CDR3 totals 13 residues. Combining a sample-barcoded 5' primer with a J-beta primer mix, a second PCR ran for about 7 to 11 cycles. Each CDR3 protein gets one entry after TCRdb re-called the 5' RACE reads with MiXCR. The data show approximately 880,000 distinct CDR3 sequences, with roughly 50% seen just once and about an eighth held by the top ten. The sample comprised blood. The chain joins TRBV25-1 to TRBJ1-2; 8 nucleotides match TRBD1. This TCR was recovered from a man aged 25 to 40 in good health. Here the CDR3 DNA reads TGTGCCAGCAGGGACAGGGCCTCCGGTGGCTACACCTTC. Protein product: CASRDRASGGYTF.